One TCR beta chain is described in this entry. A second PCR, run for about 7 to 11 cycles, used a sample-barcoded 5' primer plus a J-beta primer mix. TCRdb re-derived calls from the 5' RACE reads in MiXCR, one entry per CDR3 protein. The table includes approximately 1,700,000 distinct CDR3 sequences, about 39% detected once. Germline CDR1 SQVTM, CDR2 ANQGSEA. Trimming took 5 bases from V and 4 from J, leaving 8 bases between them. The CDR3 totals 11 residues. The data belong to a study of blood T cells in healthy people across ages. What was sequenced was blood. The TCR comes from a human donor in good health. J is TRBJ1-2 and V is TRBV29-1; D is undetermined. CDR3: CSVPDIYGYTF. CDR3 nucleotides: TGCAGCGTTCCAGATATCTATGGCTACACCTTC.